The 20 T cell receptor beta chains presented below share a single source sample, sequenced in a study of shared clonotypes between healthy human individuals. This table comes from immunoSEQ multiplex PCR, and its TCRdb copy is limited to in-frame clones, with some not included. The data show under 650,000 clones, almost 97% seen once. The sequenced material came from naive CD4+ T cells sorted from blood. Noted subset: CD45RA+ positively selected. The source of these receptors is a woman aged 25 to 39 in good health.

This clone appeared once. The chain employs TRBV4-1 and TRBJ2-7; unclear D gene. The V gene's germline CDR1 is MGHRA and CDR2 YSYEKL. The CDR3 runs 17 residues. Trimming cost V 1 base and J 4 bases, with 20 bases left between them. The CDR3 nucleotides are TGCGCCAGCAGCCAAGGTCCCTGGACGACCTCCAGGTACGAGCAGTACTTC. Amino acid sequence: CASSQGPWTTSRYEQYF.

The rearrangement joins TRBV15 to TRBJ2-1; 12 positions match TRBD2. The germline V gene encodes CDR1 LNHNV and CDR2 YYDKDF (reference sequence). The ends lost 2 bases at V and 15 bases at J; junction bases unmatched: 11. CDR3 length: 15 residues. The DNA of the CDR3 is TGTGCCACCAGCAGATTGGGACTAGCGGGTTCGGGACTGTTCTTC. Translation: CATSRLGLAGSGLFF.

The J gene is TRBJ2-7, the V gene TRBV27; TRBD2 matches at 9 bases. The germline V gene has CDR1 MNHEY and CDR2 SMNVEV (reference sequence). V was clipped by 7 bases and J by 0 bases; unmatched bases: 7. This CDR3 is 15 amino acids long. CDR3 in amino acids: CASTRSGGSSYEQYF. The CDR3 DNA follows: TGTGCCAGCACCCGTAGCGGGGGAAGCTCCTACGAGCAGTACTTC.

The J gene is TRBJ1-6, the V gene TRBV28, with TRBD1 identical over 7 bases. The CDR3 covers 15 residues. Losses at the gene ends were 5 bases for V and 5 bases for J; bases not matched to a gene: 6. Germline loops: CDR1 MDHEN, CDR2 SYDVKM. The CDR3: CASSPGTVHNSPLHF. The CDR3 nucleotides read TGTGCCAGCAGTCCCGGGACAGTTCATAATTCACCCCTCCACTTT.

This chain connects TRBV28 to TRBJ2-2; 7 bases are shared with TRBD1. Germline CDR1 reads MDHEN; CDR2 reads SYDVKM. V lost 6 bases, J lost 6 bases, and 10 bases stayed unmatched. The CDR3 runs 15 residues. The CDR3 DNA reads as TGTGCCAGCAGCAGGGACAGTCTTAAGTCCGGGGAGCTGTTTTTT. Amino acids: CASSRDSLKSGELFF.

Notes on this clone: Other nucleotide sequences in the sample specify the same CDR3. The CDR3 DNA reads TGTGCCAGCTCACCAGCCCTGAACACTGAAGCTTTCTTT. This gives the protein CASSPALNTEAFF. V and J are TRBV18 and TRBJ1-1, with no clear D. V lost 2 bases to trimming and J lost 0 bases, with 4 bases between them. Germline V gene sequence: CDR1 KGHSH, CDR2 LQKENI. The CDR3 is 13 amino acids.

V is TRBV6-4 and J is TRBJ2-3; 9 nucleotides line up with TRBD2. Germline CDR1 MRHNA, CDR2 SNTAGT. Trimming at V came to 0 bases and at J to 1 base, leaving 2 bases not matched to a gene. The CDR3 covers 16 residues. CDR3 sequence: CASSDSGGGGTDTQYF. The CDR3 DNA follows: TGTGCCAGCAGTGACTCGGGCGGGGGGGGCACAGATACGCAGTATTTT.

The V call is TRBV5-1, the J call TRBJ2-5; no reliable D call. V was cut by 0 bases and J by 4 bases, with 10 bases left in between. There are 14 residues in the CDR3. Germline values: CDR1 SGHRS, CDR2 YFSETQ. CDR3 in DNA: TGCGCCAGCAGCTTGGATGGGATAGGAGAGACCCAGTACTTC. This encodes CASSLDGIGETQYF.

CDR3 sequence: CASSPGYEKLFF. Written as DNA, the CDR3 is TGCGCCAGCAGCCCTGGATACGAAAAACTGTTTTTT. This chain connects TRBV10-2 to TRBJ1-4; D remains unclear. Trimming removed 6 bases from V and 8 bases from J, with 10 bases in between. The CDR3 consists of 12 residues. The V gene's germline CDR1 is WSHSY and CDR2 SAAADI.

J is TRBJ2-1 and V is TRBV7-6; TRBD1 is a possible D gene (5 bases). The CDR3 has 15 residues. CDR1 is SGHVS, CDR2 FNYEAQ, per germline. Trimming took 5 bases from V and 5 from J, leaving 16 bases between them. The CDR3 protein is CASSPGALGDNEQFF. Here the CDR3 DNA reads TGTGCCAGCAGCCCTGGGGCTCTGGGCGACAATGAGCAGTTCTTC.

In its sample, this clone was seen once. This chain joins TRBV25-1 and TRBJ1-1, with D maybe TRBD1 (5 bases). Germline CDR1 reads MGHDK; CDR2 reads SYGVNS. The CDR3 covers 15 residues. The V gene lost 3 bases and the J gene lost 1 base, with 12 bases spanning the gap. This chain's CDR3 is CASSEPGLSNTEAFF. As DNA, the CDR3 is TGTGCCAGCAGTGAGCCGGGACTCTCGAACACTGAAGCTTTCTTT.

This clone was seen once. The genes are TRBV10-3 and TRBJ1-5; no reliable D call. This CDR3 has 13 residues. The germline V and J ends were trimmed by 9 bases and 0 bases, with 9 bases remaining between them. Germline lookup yields CDR1 ENHRY and CDR2 SYGVKD. The CDR3, as DNA: TGTGCCATGTCGACGGATAGCAATCAGCCCCAGCATTTT. Amino acids: CAMSTDSNQPQHF.

The V gene is TRBV11-2, the J gene TRBJ2-1, with D possibly being TRBD2 (5 bases). The CDR3 totals 15 residues. The germline V gene has CDR1 SGHAT and CDR2 FQNNGV. The ends were cut back, 0 bases at V and 9 bases at J, with 15 bases in the middle. The CDR3 coding sequence is TGTGCCAGCAGCTTAGACGGCGGACCAGAGGGTGAGCAGTTCTTC. Translated: CASSLDGGPEGEQFF.

This clone was found once. This sequence joins TRBV7-9 and TRBJ2-1, with D possibly called TRBD1 or TRBD2 (5 bases each). Germline-derived CDR1 and CDR2 are SEHNR and FQNEAQ (reference sequence). V lost 0 bases and J 8 bases, leaving 8 bases between the germline ends. The CDR3 contains 13 residues. In DNA form, the CDR3 reads TGTGCCAGCAGCTTAGCGCTGGGGGATGAGCAGTTCTTC. Protein product: CASSLALGDEQFF. Full variable domain (outside the CDR3, taken from reference TRBV7-9 and TRBJ2-1): DTGVSQNPRHKITKRGQNVTFRCDPISEHNRLYWYRQTLGQGPEFLTYFQNEAQLEKSRLLSDRFSAERPKGSFSTLEIQRTEQGDSAMYLCASSLALGDEQFFGPGTRLTVL.

Points on this clone: Other DNA variants within this sample encode the same CDR3. V gene TRBV11-2 combines with J gene TRBJ2-5, with unresolved D. V shed 3 bases and J shed 4 bases, with 6 bases lying between them. Per the germline V gene, CDR1 is SGHAT and CDR2 is FQNNGV. This CDR3 has 12 amino acids. The CDR3 DNA follows: TGTGCCAGCAGCTTGGTCCGAGAGACCCAGTACTTC. Its translation is CASSLVRETQYF. The full variable domain, in which reference TRBV11-2 and TRBJ2-5 provide the parts outside the CDR3, is EAGVAQSPRYKIIEKRQSVAFWCNPISGHATLYWYQQILGQGPKLLIQFQNNGVVDDSQLPKDRFSAERLKGVDSTLKIQPAKLEDSAVYLCASSLVRETQYFGPGTRLLVL.

This rearrangement joins TRBV7-3 to TRBJ2-3; no clear D gene. Germline V gene sequence: CDR1 SGHTA, CDR2 FQGTGA. The CDR3 is made up of 12 amino acids. V lost 2 bases, J lost 7 bases, and 7 bases lay in between. CDR3: CASSLVGNTQYF. The CDR3 DNA reads TGTGCCAGCAGCTTAGTTGGGAATACGCAGTATTTT.

V is TRBV29-1 and J is TRBJ2-3, with a tentative D call TRBD1 (5 bases). Per germline, CDR1 SQVTM and CDR2 ANQGSEA. The CDR3 sequence is 11 residues long. The V end was cut by 7 bases, the J end by 2 bases, with 7 bases between. The CDR3: CSETVTDTQYF. The CDR3 bases are TGCAGCGAGACAGTCACAGATACGCAGTATTTT.

The V and J genes are TRBV6-6 and TRBJ2-1; weak D call: TRBD2 (6 bases). The germline V gene has CDR1 MNHNY and CDR2 SVGAGI (reference sequence). Trimming took off 3 bases at V and 5 bases at J, with 14 bases between the two ends. This CDR3 has 15 residues. The CDR3 loop reads CASSYGRRDDNEQFF. CDR3 nucleotides: TGTGCCAGCAGTTATGGGAGGAGAGATGACAATGAGCAGTTCTTC.

This clone was seen a single time. The chain joins TRBV27 to TRBJ1-6; TRBD1 agrees at 7 bases. The germline V gene has CDR1 MNHEY and CDR2 SMNVEV (reference sequence). This CDR3 spans 15 amino acids. Trimming took 6 bases from V and 6 from J; bases not matched to a gene: 8. CDR3 bases: TGTGCCAGCAGCCCGCTACAGGGGCGTAATTCACCCCTCCACTTT. Encoded protein: CASSPLQGRNSPLHF.

V gene TRBV7-8 combines with J gene TRBJ2-7; maybe TRBD2 (5 bases). CDR3 length: 13 amino acids. Germline V gene data show CDR1 as SGHVS and CDR2 as FQNEAQ. Trimming shortened V by 5 bases and J by 4 bases, and 12 bases separated the two germline ends. The CDR3: CASSPSSGYEQYF. CDR3 nucleotides: TGTGCCAGCAGCCCTTCAAGCGGTTACGAGCAGTACTTC.